This T cell receptor (beta chain) was documented in a study of blood T cells in healthy people across ages. General study findings and limits: No one knew whether donors had CMV, which possibly confounded expanded clonotype changes.

PCR was performed a second time for about 6 to 12 cycles using a sample-barcoded 5' primer and a J-beta primer mix. A single record per CDR3 protein comes from TCRdb applying MiXCR to the 5' RACE reads. The sample includes fewer than 1,000,000 distinct CDR3 sequences, less than 60% seen only once; the top ten take about a sixth. Per germline, CDR1 SGHTA and CDR2 FQGNSA. This CDR3 contains 14 residues. This clonotype occurred many times. The antigen is unknown. J is TRBJ2-5 and V is TRBV7-2, with 10 bases identical to TRBD2. The last part of the DNA fits TRBJ2-7 better; the J call may be wrong. Sequenced material: blood. The origin of this receptor is a man older than 75 in good health. The CDR3 coding sequence is TGTGCCAGCAGCAAAGCGGGAGGGCCGCTCGAGCAGTACTTC. Protein product: CASSKAGGPLEQYF.